Listed here are 25 T cell receptor beta chains from one sample, sequenced in a study of OX40 agonist ivuxolimab in advanced cancers. Data came from immunoSEQ multiplex PCR; TCRdb stores just in-frame clones and leaves some out. The sample holds approximately 88,000 clones; approximately 91% are singletons and the top ten take approximately 0.28%. This specimen consisted of CD4+ or CD8+ T cells sorted from blood, obtained in a trial of the OX40 agonist ivuxolimab. Source of these receptors: an adult with an advanced solid tumor such as melanoma, head and neck, liver or kidney cancer.

The rearrangement links TRBV6-5 to TRBJ2-7, with TRBD2 identical over 9 bases. J gave up 5 bases and V 3 bases, and 5 bases lay outside the gene matches. The CDR3 runs 14 residues. Looked up from germline, CDR1 is MNHEY and CDR2 is SVGAGI. Here the CDR3 reads CASSYLAGQNEQYF. DNA of the CDR3: TGTGCCAGCAGTTATCTAGCGGGGCAAAACGAGCAGTACTTC.

This chain connects TRBV19 to TRBJ2-1; 15 bases match TRBD2. The germline CDR1 and CDR2 sequences are LNHDA and SQIVND (reference sequence). The J segment lost 7 bases and the V segment lost 4 bases, leaving 8 bases of the junction unmatched. The length of the CDR3 is 17 residues. Here the CDR3 DNA reads TGTGCCAGTAGTACCGGACTAGCGGGGGGGAGGAGAAATGAGCAGTTCTTC. Residues: CASSTGLAGGRRNEQFF.

This clone was seen only once. This sequence joins TRBV13 and TRBJ1-2; D unresolved. The V and J ends lost 3 bases and 5 bases respectively, with 16 bases between them. Germline loops: CDR1 PRHDT, CDR2 FYEKMQ (reference sequence). This CDR3 contains 15 residues. The CDR3 nucleotides read TGTGCCAGCAGCTTTCTCTCAGCGGGTCTTTATGGCTACACCTTC. Translated: CASSFLSAGLYGYTF.

This clone was counted between two and nine times. V usage is TRBV19 and J usage is TRBJ2-5; 7 bases align to TRBD1. The CDR3 length is 13 residues. V trimming: 5 bases; J trimming: 2 bases; junction bases outside the gene matches: 2. Germline CDR1 reads LNHDA; CDR2 reads SQIVND (reference sequence). The CDR3 coding sequence is TGTGCCAGTAGTGCGACAGGGCAAGAGACCCAGTACTTC. This translates into CASSATGQETQYF.

CDR3 nucleotide sequence: TGTGCCAGCAGGACCGGGACAGGGGGGCACTCTTTCTTT. Residues: CASRTGTGGHSFF. The chain recombines TRBV6-5 with TRBJ1-1; 11 nucleotides match TRBD1. This CDR3 comprises 13 residues. CDR1 and CDR2 (germline): MNHEY, SVGAGI. The ends lost 6 bases at V and 12 bases at J; junction bases unmatched: 9.

As regards this clone: Compared with germline, one end of the junction differs, possibly owing to a read error. This rearrangement joins TRBV19 to TRBJ2-1, with D possibly called TRBD1 or TRBD2 (5 bases each). CDR1 is LNHDA, CDR2 SQIVND, per germline (reference sequence). The CDR3 extends over 14 amino acids. The CDR3 region has the DNA TGTGCCAGTAGTGTAGAGGGACGGGACGGTGAGCAGTTCTTC. It translates to CASSVEGRDGEQFF.

The chain uses TRBV6-5 and TRBJ1-1; 7 bases line up with TRBD1. There are 14 residues in the CDR3. After removal of 6 bases from V and 4 bases from J, the junction contained 8 bases not matched to a gene. Germline V gene lookup returns CDR1 MNHEY and CDR2 SVGAGI. The CDR3 region is CASRSPGGGTEAFF. The CDR3 DNA follows: TGTGCCAGCAGATCTCCAGGGGGTGGCACTGAAGCTTTCTTT.

The chain joins TRBV7-2 to TRBJ1-2, with 9 positions matching TRBD1. Trimming removed 5 bases from V and 1 base from J; junction bases left unmatched: 5. This CDR3 is built from 15 residues. Germline V gene sequence: CDR1 SGHTA, CDR2 FQGNSA. CDR3 region: CASSPTTGGNYGYTF. As DNA, the CDR3 is TGTGCCAGCAGCCCGACGACAGGGGGTAACTATGGCTACACCTTC.

Concerning this clone: The junction shows a germline mismatch at one end, possibly a read error. The chain has TRBV6-1 and TRBJ1-4; perhaps TRBD1 as D (6 bases). CDR1 and CDR2 from the germline V gene are MNHNS and SASEGT. The CDR3 length is 9 residues. CDR3 nucleotide sequence: TGTGCCAGCGGACAGATCAGCTTGTTT. Amino acid sequence: CASGQISLF.

V is TRBV6-1 and J is TRBJ1-5; D is ambiguous. Germline V gene data show CDR1 as MNHNS and CDR2 as SASEGT. V lost 0 bases and J 3 bases, leaving 9 bases between the germline ends. This CDR3 region has 15 residues. CDR3 DNA: TGTGCCAGCAGTGAAGCAGCCGGGCCCAATCAGCCCCAGCATTTT. Encoded protein: CASSEAAGPNQPQHF.

This rearrangement joins TRBV29-1 to TRBJ2-1; no clear D gene. The CDR3 sequence is 14 residues long. Germline V gene lookup returns CDR1 SQVTM and CDR2 ANQGSEA. V lost 4 bases and J lost 5, with 15 bases in between. CDR3 region: CSVVPSPSDNEQFF. CDR3 DNA sequence: TGCAGCGTTGTGCCGTCTCCCTCAGACAATGAGCAGTTCTTC.

CDR3 DNA sequence: TGTGCCAGCAGCCTACTAGCGAACTCCTACGAGCAGTACTTC. It specifies CASSLLANSYEQYF. This chain links TRBV7-8 with TRBJ2-7; TRBD2 aligns across 7 bases. Germline V lookup: CDR1 SGHVS, CDR2 FQNEAQ. This CDR3 region has 14 residues. V gave up 5 bases and J gave up 0 bases; unmatched junction bases: 4.

This clone was counted a few times. The V and J genes are TRBV2 and TRBJ1-6, with D possibly TRBD1 on 6 matching bases. CDR1 is SNHLY, CDR2 FYNNEI, per germline. V was shortened by 0 bases and J by 13 bases, with 16 bases between the two germline ends. CDR3 length: 15 residues. CDR3 DNA: TGTGCCAGCAGTGAAGCGCTGGGACCAAGGGGGCCCCTCCACTTT. Its protein product is CASSEALGPRGPLHF.

The chain couples TRBV7-9 to TRBJ2-3; 7 nucleotides agree with TRBD2. CDR3 length: 17 amino acids. V shed 4 bases and J 6 bases; nucleotides not matched to a gene: 16. Germline CDR1 SEHNR, CDR2 FQNEAQ (reference sequence). The DNA of the CDR3 is TGTGCCAGCAGCTCCGGGGAGGGACCAGGCCTTGTGGATACGCAGTATTTT. Translation gives CASSSGEGPGLVDTQYF.

This clone has a handful of counts. The chain employs TRBV4-1 and TRBJ2-6, with D tentatively TRBD2 (5 bases). The V end lost 1 base, the J end lost 4 bases, and 17 bases lay between the germline ends. There are 18 residues in the CDR3. The germline gives CDR1 MGHRA, CDR2 YSYEKL. The CDR3 reads CASSQVGSGSGGANVLTF. The CDR3 DNA sequence: TGCGCCAGCAGCCAAGTCGGATCCGGGTCGGGAGGGGCCAACGTCCTGACTTTC.

J is TRBJ2-3 and V is TRBV9; no reliable D call. The CDR3 sequence is 16 residues long. Looked up from germline, CDR1 is SGDLS and CDR2 is YYNGEE. Trimming pared 0 bases from V and 5 bases from J, leaving 16 bases between. The CDR3 here is CASSVAPGHRRDTQYF. CDR3 sequence (DNA): TGTGCCAGCAGCGTAGCTCCTGGGCACCGCAGAGATACGCAGTATTTT.

The chain recombines TRBV10-3 with TRBJ2-7, with D unresolved. CDR1 is ENHRY and CDR2 is SYGVKD in the germline V gene. The CDR3 has 13 amino acids. The V gene lost 2 bases and the J gene lost 2 bases, with 7 bases spanning the gap. The CDR3 nucleotides are TGTGCCATCAGTGAGATCGGTCCCTACGAGCAGTACTTC. Amino acid sequence: CAISEIGPYEQYF.

The CDR3 DNA sequence: TGTGCCAGCAGCTTAGAGGGACTAGCAACAGATACGCAGTATTTT. Its translation is CASSLEGLATDTQYF. The V gene is TRBV11-1, the J gene TRBJ2-3; 9 nucleotides align to TRBD2. V lost 1 base and J lost 3; bases outside the gene matches: 2. The CDR3 is made up of 15 amino acids. CDR1 SGHAT and CDR2 FQDESV come from the germline V gene (reference sequence).

The gene calls are TRBV6-5 and TRBJ2-6; D is unresolved. The CDR3 is made up of 15 amino acids. Germline loops: CDR1 MNHEY, CDR2 SVGAGI. V lost 5 bases and J lost 0, with 8 bases in between. The CDR3 nucleotides read TGTGCCAGCAGTAACCAGGCCTCTGGGGCCAACGTCCTGACTTTC. It specifies CASSNQASGANVLTF.

This clone was found a few times. The V and J genes are TRBV7-9 and TRBJ1-1; 10 bases line up with TRBD1. Per germline, CDR1 SEHNR and CDR2 FQNEAQ (reference sequence). V lost 5 bases and J lost 7; bases outside the gene matches: 4. CDR3 length equals 13 residues. In DNA, the CDR3 is TGTGCCAGCAGCACCGGACAGGGGGATGAAGCTTTCTTT. Translated: CASSTGQGDEAFF.

The gene calls are TRBV6-1 and TRBJ1-5; D not resolved. The CDR3 contains 15 residues. The V end was cut by 1 base, the J end by 5 bases, with 12 bases between. Germline-derived CDR1 and CDR2 are MNHNS and SASEGT. Here the CDR3 reads CASSEDGQEDQPQHF. DNA for the CDR3: TGTGCCAGCAGTGAAGACGGGCAGGAGGATCAGCCCCAGCATTTT.

The chain carries TRBV7-2 and TRBJ1-1, with 11 bases lining up with TRBD1. Per the germline V gene, CDR1 is SGHTA and CDR2 is FQGNSA. V shed 5 bases, J shed 4 bases, and the junction held 9 bases outside the gene matches. CDR3 length: 16 amino acids. CDR3 sequence reads: CASSPRGTGGSTEAFF. The DNA for the CDR3 is TGTGCCAGCAGCCCTAGGGGGACAGGGGGAAGCACTGAAGCTTTCTTT.

The chain uses TRBV28 and TRBJ1-6; D gene uncertain. This CDR3 region has 13 residues. V was pared by 10 bases and J by 10 bases, with 17 bases between. CDR1 is MDHEN and CDR2 is SYDVKM in the germline V gene. DNA for the CDR3: TGTGCCACCGGGGAGCCAGGAAAATCACCCCTCCACTTT. Translating it yields CATGEPGKSPLHF.

The chain has TRBV11-2 and TRBJ2-1; TRBD1 agrees at 7 bases. The V gene's germline CDR1 is SGHAT and CDR2 FQNNGV. CDR3 length: 12 amino acids. V dropped 5 bases and J dropped 9; count of bases not matched to a gene: 4. The CDR3, as DNA: TGTGCCAGCAGCGTTACAGGGGTTGAGCAGTTCTTC. Amino acids: CASSVTGVEQFF.

V gene TRBV2 combines with J gene TRBJ2-7, with a tentative D call TRBD2 (5 bases). The CDR3 covers 13 residues. V lost 8 bases and J 3 bases, leaving 14 bases between the germline ends. CDR1 is SNHLY and CDR2 is FYNNEI in the germline V gene. CDR3 bases: TGTGCCAGCGGGGAGATACACAACTACGAGCAGTACTTC. Its translation: CASGEIHNYEQYF.